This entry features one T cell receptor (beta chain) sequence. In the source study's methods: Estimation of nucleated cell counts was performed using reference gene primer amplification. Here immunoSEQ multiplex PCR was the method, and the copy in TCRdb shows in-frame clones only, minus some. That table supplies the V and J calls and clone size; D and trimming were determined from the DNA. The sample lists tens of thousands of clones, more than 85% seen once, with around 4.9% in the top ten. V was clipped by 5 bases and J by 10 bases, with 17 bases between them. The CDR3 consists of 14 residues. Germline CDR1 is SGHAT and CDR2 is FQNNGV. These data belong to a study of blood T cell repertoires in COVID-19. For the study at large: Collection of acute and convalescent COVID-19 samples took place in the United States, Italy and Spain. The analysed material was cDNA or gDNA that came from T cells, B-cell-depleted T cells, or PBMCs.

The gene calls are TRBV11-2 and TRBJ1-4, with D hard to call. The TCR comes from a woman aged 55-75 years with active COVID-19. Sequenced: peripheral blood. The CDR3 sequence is CASSPGLGGGKLFF. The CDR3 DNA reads TGTGCCAGCAGCCCCGGACTCGGCGGTGGAAAACTGTTTTTT.